These T cell receptor beta chains were read from a single sample in a study of blood T cell repertoires in COVID-19. Assay used: immunoSEQ multiplex PCR; TCRdb lists only in-frame clones, some missing. The sample lists a few hundred thousand clones, 86% occurring once. Sequencing was performed on peripheral blood. These receptors all stem from a woman aged 50 to 65 with COVID-19, enrolled during active disease. Both conserved end residues are part of each CDR3. Each record gives: V gene, J gene, clone size, D gene, CDR3 protein, CDR3 DNA. The D gene is left open where the match is weak. Where a row states a size, it is once, few, many or the class of an expanded clone; other rows omit it.

V: TRBV5-5; J: TRBJ1-2; size: once; D: TRBD1; CDR3: CASSPPGQGDYGYTF; DNA: TGTGCCAGCAGCCCTCCCGGACAGGGGGACTATGGCTACACCTTC
V: TRBV28; J: TRBJ2-3; size: .; D: TRBD2; CDR3: CASSSGLAGGSSTDTQYF; DNA: TGTGCCAGCAGTTCGGGACTAGCGGGGGGCTCTAGCACAGATACGCAGTATTTT
V: TRBV7-9; J: TRBJ2-1; size: .; D: TRBD2; CDR3: CASSLLGLAGGPYNEQFF; DNA: TGTGCCAGCAGCTTACTGGGACTAGCGGGGGGGCCTTACAATGAGCAGTTCTTC
V: TRBV5-1; J: TRBJ2-3; size: .; D: .; CDR3: CASSFEQGSAGDTQYF; DNA: TGCGCCAGCAGCTTTGAACAGGGAAGCGCGGGAGATACGCAGTATTTT
V: TRBV6-5; J: TRBJ2-1; size: once; D: TRBD2; CDR3: CASRSGTSNEQFF; DNA: TGTGCCAGCAGATCCGGGACTAGCAATGAGCAGTTCTTC
V: TRBV5-1; J: TRBJ2-1; size: .; D: TRBD2; CDR3: CASSLGLAGNEQFF; DNA: TGCGCCAGCAGCTTGGGACTAGCGGGCAATGAGCAGTTCTTC
V: TRBV6-5; J: TRBJ2-5; size: .; D: TRBD2; CDR3: CASSPIYGGETQYF; DNA: TGTGCCAGCAGTCCTATCTACGGGGGGGAGACCCAGTACTTC
V: TRBV12-5; J: TRBJ2-2; size: .; D: TRBD2; CDR3: CASGQSGGANTGELFF; DNA: TGTGCTAGTGGCCAGAGCGGGGGGGCGAACACCGGGGAGCTGTTTTTT
V: TRBV24-1; J: TRBJ2-3; size: .; D: TRBD1; CDR3: CATSDRQGGGLDTQYF; DNA: TGTGCCACCAGTGACAGACAGGGGGGAGGTTTAGATACGCAGTATTTT
V: TRBV24-1; J: TRBJ2-2; size: .; D: .; CDR3: CATSDSSRGMGPYTGELFF; DNA: TGTGCCACCAGTGATTCCTCCCGCGGGATGGGCCCATACACCGGGGAGCTGTTTTTT
V: TRBV6-5; J: TRBJ1-1; size: .; D: .; CDR3: CASGRTPGVAFF; DNA: TGTGCCAGCGGCCGGACCCCCGGGGTTGCTTTCTTT
V: TRBV4-3; J: TRBJ2-7; size: .; D: TRBD2; CDR3: CASSQGTSGGGAYEQYF; DNA: TGCGCCAGCAGCCAAGGAACTAGCGGGGGGGGCGCCTACGAGCAGTACTTC
V: TRBV5-6; J: TRBJ1-4; size: .; D: .; CDR3: CASSLGQGEKLFF; DNA: TGTGCCAGCAGCTTAGGACAAGGTGAAAAACTGTTTTTT
V: TRBV6-4; J: TRBJ2-2; size: .; D: .; CDR3: CASSSSGFQGELFF; DNA: TGTGCCAGCAGTTCTTCCGGGTTCCAGGGGGAGCTGTTTTTT
V: TRBV3-1/TRBV3-2; J: TRBJ1-6; size: many; D: .; CDR3: CASSHGGGNSPLHF; DNA: TGTGCCAGCAGCCACGGGGGTGGAAATTCACCCCTCCACTTT
V: TRBV19; J: TRBJ2-1; size: .; D: TRBD2; CDR3: CASRTFTGLAGDYNEQFF; DNA: TGTGCCAGTAGGACCTTCACGGGACTAGCGGGGGATTACAATGAGCAGTTCTTC
V: TRBV20-1; J: TRBJ1-2; size: .; D: .; CDR3: CSARDRSTYTF; DNA: TGCAGTGCTAGAGATCGGTCCACCTACACCTTC
V: TRBV27; J: TRBJ1-2; size: .; D: TRBD1; CDR3: CASSLDRYNYGYTF; DNA: TGTGCCAGCAGTTTGGACAGGTACAACTATGGCTACACCTTC
V: TRBV5-5; J: TRBJ1-2; size: .; D: TRBD1; CDR3: CASSPGQGNGYGYTF; DNA: TGTGCCAGCAGCCCCGGACAGGGGAACGGCTATGGCTACACCTTC
V: TRBV5-1; J: TRBJ1-1; size: .; D: .; CDR3: CASSLAGNGEAFF; DNA: TGCGCCAGCAGCTTGGCAGGTAACGGTGAAGCTTTCTTT
V: TRBV9; J: TRBJ2-5; size: .; D: TRBD1; CDR3: CASSARSKGGQGETQYF; DNA: TGTGCCAGCAGCGCTCGTAGTAAGGGTGGACAGGGGGAGACCCAGTACTTC
V: TRBV10-3; J: TRBJ2-2; size: .; D: .; CDR3: CAISDPGNAGELFF; DNA: TGTGCCATCAGTGACCCGGGGAATGCCGGGGAGCTGTTTTTT
V: TRBV18; J: TRBJ2-4; size: .; D: .; CDR3: CASSPTGEENIQYF; DNA: TGTGCCAGCTCACCAACGGGGGAGGAAAACATTCAGTACTTC
V: TRBV25-1; J: TRBJ1-6; size: .; D: .; CDR3: CASSDLGAGNSPLHF; DNA: TGTGCCAGCAGTGATCTAGGGGCCGGTAATTCACCCCTCCACTTT
V: TRBV11-2; J: TRBJ2-1; size: .; D: TRBD2; CDR3: CASSLVPTSSGGEQFF; DNA: TGTGCCAGCAGCTTAGTCCCGACTAGCAGTGGTGGTGAGCAGTTCTTC